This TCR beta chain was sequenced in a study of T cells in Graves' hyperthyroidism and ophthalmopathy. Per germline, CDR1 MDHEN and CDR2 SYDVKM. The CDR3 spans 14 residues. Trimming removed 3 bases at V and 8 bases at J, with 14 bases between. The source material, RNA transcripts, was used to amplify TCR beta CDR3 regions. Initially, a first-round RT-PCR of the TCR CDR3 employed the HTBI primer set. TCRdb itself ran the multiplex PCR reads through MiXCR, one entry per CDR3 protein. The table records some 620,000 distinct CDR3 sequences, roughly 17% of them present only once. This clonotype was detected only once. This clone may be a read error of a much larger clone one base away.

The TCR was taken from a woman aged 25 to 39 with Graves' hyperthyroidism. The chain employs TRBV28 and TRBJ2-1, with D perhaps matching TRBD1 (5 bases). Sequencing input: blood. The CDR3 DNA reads TGTGCCAGCAGTTTGGGGCCAGGGTTCGATGAGCAGTTCTTC. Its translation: CASSLGPGFDEQFF.